This is a list of T cell receptor beta chains from one sample in a study of T cell changes during pregnancy in multiple sclerosis. Profiling relied on immunoSEQ multiplex PCR, and the TCRdb table lists in-frame clones only, not all of them. The sample holds 98,000 or so clones, approximately 93% seen once. This material consisted of peripheral blood, taken after pregnancy. The receptors were sampled from a female donor with multiple sclerosis, enrolled in a pregnancy study. CDR3s include the opening cysteine and the closing phenylalanine or tryptophan. D genes are given only for firm matches. Rows give clone size only sometimes, using once, few, many, or a class for an expanded clone.

cdr3_nt: TGTGCCAGCAGTAGACACCCTGGGAGCTCCTACGAGCAGTACTTC
cdr3_aa: CASSRHPGSSYEQYF
d_call: -
j_call: TRBJ2-7
clone_size: -
v_call: TRBV27

cdr3_nt: TGTGCCAGCAGCTTGGAGTCTAGCGATGAGCAGTTCTTC
cdr3_aa: CASSLESSDEQFF
d_call: -
j_call: TRBJ2-1
clone_size: -
v_call: TRBV5-4

cdr3_nt: TGTGCCAGCTGGACAGGGACGAAAGGCTACACCTTC
cdr3_aa: CASWTGTKGYTF
d_call: TRBD1
j_call: TRBJ1-2
clone_size: -
v_call: TRBV19

cdr3_nt: TGCGCCAGCAGCCGAGGATACAATCAGCCCCAGCATTTT
cdr3_aa: CASSRGYNQPQHF
d_call: -
j_call: TRBJ1-5
clone_size: once
v_call: TRBV4-1

cdr3_nt: TGTGCCAGCAGCTTGGGTTTGATCAGTAATGAGCAGTTCTTC
cdr3_aa: CASSLGLISNEQFF
d_call: -
j_call: TRBJ2-1
clone_size: -
v_call: TRBV5-6

cdr3_nt: TGTGCCAGTGGAACAGGGGGACCTGAAGCTTTCTTT
cdr3_aa: CASGTGGPEAFF
d_call: TRBD1
j_call: TRBJ1-1
clone_size: once
v_call: TRBV19

cdr3_nt: TGTGCCAGCAGTTTATCGAAGACAGGGGGCGGGATCATTCAGTACTTC
cdr3_aa: CASSLSKTGGGIIQYF
d_call: TRBD1
j_call: TRBJ2-4
clone_size: -
v_call: TRBV27

cdr3_nt: TGTGCCAGCAGCCCCCTCCAACCAGGGAGGGGCACTGAAGCTTTCTTT
cdr3_aa: CASSPLQPGRGTEAFF
d_call: -
j_call: TRBJ1-1
clone_size: -
v_call: TRBV7-9

cdr3_nt: TGTGCCAGCAGCCCGACACAGCTAACCTACGAGCAGTACTTC
cdr3_aa: CASSPTQLTYEQYF
d_call: -
j_call: TRBJ2-7
clone_size: -
v_call: TRBV7-6

cdr3_nt: TGTGCCAGCAGTTTAGCGGGCAGGATCACTGAAGCTTTCTTT
cdr3_aa: CASSLAGRITEAFF
d_call: -
j_call: TRBJ1-1
clone_size: -
v_call: TRBV28